The 30 T cell receptor beta chains below all came from one sample that was sequenced in a study of cytomegalovirus exposure and HLA in healthy donors. Primers: 60 Vbeta forward and 13 Jbeta reverse. The assay was immunoSEQ multiplex PCR, and TCRdb's table has in-frame clones only and misses some. The sample has hundreds of thousands of clones, 75% to 80% seen once; the top ten hold roughly 2%. Sequenced material: PBMCs. These receptors were collected from a man between 18 and 35 years old in good health and CMV-seronegative.

The chain recombines TRBV11-2 with TRBJ1-1; no firm D call. V lost 2 bases, J lost 2 bases, and 6 bases lay in between. Germline V gene data show CDR1 as SGHAT and CDR2 as FQNNGV. The CDR3 totals 13 residues. CDR3 nucleotides: TGTGCCAGCAGCTTACGGGGAAACACTGAAGCTTTCTTT. Amino acids: CASSLRGNTEAFF.

This clone was seen a handful of times. The rearrangement joins TRBV27 to TRBJ2-7; 8 nucleotides align to TRBD2. CDR3 size: 18 residues. The ends lost 4 bases at V and 3 bases at J; junction bases unmatched: 17. CDR1 and CDR2 from the germline V gene are MNHEY and SMNVEV (reference sequence). Here the CDR3 DNA reads TGTGCCAGCAGTTCCCCACCCGGGAGGGGGAAACTAAACTACGAGCAGTACTTC. Encoded protein: CASSSPPGRGKLNYEQYF.

The CDR3 coding sequence is TGTGCCAGCGCCCTGAGGGTGGTCACTGAAGCTTTCTTT. Translated: CASALRVVTEAFF. The chain joins TRBV11-3 to TRBJ1-1; D remains ambiguous. Trimming took off 8 bases at V and 4 bases at J, with 14 bases between the two ends. The germline CDR1 and CDR2 sequences are SGHNT and YENEEA. The CDR3 runs to 13 residues.

The chain recombines TRBV27 with TRBJ1-6, with 7 bases matching TRBD1. The germline V gene has CDR1 MNHEY and CDR2 SMNVEV (reference sequence). V lost 6 bases and J lost 6; bases outside the gene matches: 8. The CDR3 consists of 15 residues. In DNA, the CDR3 is TGTGCCAGCAGGACCTATTGGGACAGTAATTCACCCCTCCACTTT. Protein product: CASRTYWDSNSPLHF.

The chain combines TRBV18 with TRBJ2-5; 7 bases are shared with TRBD1. The CDR3 covers 15 residues. Losses at the gene ends were 5 bases for V and 7 bases for J; bases not matched to a gene: 13. The V gene's germline CDR1 is KGHSH and CDR2 LQKENI. The CDR3 loop reads CASSSTQGQIPTQYF. In DNA form, the CDR3 reads TGTGCCAGCTCATCAACACAGGGACAGATCCCGACCCAGTACTTC.

V and J are TRBV27 and TRBJ1-2; TRBD1 is a possible D gene (5 bases). V was clipped by 6 bases and J by 3 bases, with 11 bases between them. The CDR3 extends over 13 amino acids. Germline V gene data show CDR1 as MNHEY and CDR2 as SMNVEV (reference sequence). CDR3 protein: CASREDNDYGYTF. The CDR3 bases are TGTGCCAGCAGAGAGGACAATGACTATGGCTACACCTTC.

This chain uses TRBV5-1 with TRBJ2-2; 9 nucleotides agree with TRBD2. The junction had 8 bases not matched to a gene; V was cut back by 3 bases and J by 2 bases. There are 17 residues in the CDR3. CDR1 is SGHRS, CDR2 YFSETQ, per germline. CDR3 nucleotide sequence: TGCGCCAGCAGCTCCGGGGCTAGCGGGACAAACACCGGGGAGCTGTTTTTT. It is translated as CASSSGASGTNTGELFF.

The table lists this clone with a count of one. The chain employs TRBV2 and TRBJ1-2, with 9 nucleotides matching TRBD1. Germline V gene sequence: CDR1 SNHLY, CDR2 FYNNEI. Trimming cost V 6 bases and J 4 bases; bases outside gene matches: 18. The CDR3 loop spans 18 amino acids. CDR3 sequence reads: CASSPATGGRGSTYGYTF. The DNA of the CDR3 is TGTGCCAGCAGCCCAGCCACAGGGGGCCGCGGATCGACCTATGGCTACACCTTC. Full variable domain (remainder filled in from reference TRBV2 and TRBJ1-2): EPEVTQTPSHQVTQMGQEVILRCVPISNHLYFYWYRQILGQKVEFLVSFYNNEISEKSEIFDDQFSVERPDGSNFTLKIRSTKLEDSAMYFCASSPATGGRGSTYGYTFGSGTRLTVV.

The rearrangement joins TRBV11-3 to TRBJ2-5, with D unclear. The germline V gene encodes CDR1 SGHNT and CDR2 YENEEA. The CDR3 runs 14 residues. Trimming removed 0 bases at V and 5 bases at J, with 10 bases between. The CDR3 nucleotides read TGTGCCAGCAGCTTAGACGCTTTCGAGGAGACCCAGTACTTC. This sequence encodes CASSLDAFEETQYF.

On this clone itself: An end of the junction differs from the germline gene, which may be a read error. The chain uses TRBV7-7 and TRBJ1-1; TRBD1 might be the D (5 bases). Per the germline V gene, CDR1 is SSHAT and CDR2 is FNYEAQ (reference sequence). The CDR3 length is 13 residues. CDR3 amino acids: CASSVTENTEAFF. As DNA, the CDR3 is TGTGCTAGCAGCGTGACAGAGAACACTGAAGCTTTCTTT. Combining the CDR3 with reference TRBV7-7 and TRBJ1-1 gives the whole variable domain GAGVSQSPRYKVTKRGQDVTLRCDPISSHATLYWYQQALGQGPEFLTYFNYEAQPDKSGLPSDRFSAERPEGSISTLTIQRTEQRDSAMYRCASSVTENTEAFFGQGTRLTVV.

This clone was seen once. Here the CDR3 reads CASSKQGTGSYGYTF. The DNA for the CDR3 is TGTGCCAGCAGCAAACAGGGAACTGGCTCCTATGGCTACACCTTC. This chain connects TRBV11-3 to TRBJ1-2; a weak D match, TRBD1 (6 bases). The CDR3 consists of 15 residues. Per the germline V gene, CDR1 is SGHNT and CDR2 is YENEEA. V was cut by 5 bases and J by 4 bases, with 17 bases left in between.

The chain recombines TRBV4-3 with TRBJ2-7; TRBD2 aligns across 12 bases. The CDR3 has 17 amino acids. Germline V CDR1 and CDR2: LGHNA, YSLEER. V lost 0 bases, J lost 5 bases, and 8 bases stayed unmatched. CDR3: CASSQENVRLAGDEQYF. The CDR3 bases are TGCGCCAGCAGCCAAGAGAATGTAAGACTAGCGGGGGACGAGCAGTACTTC.

As DNA, the CDR3 is TGTGCCATCCGTAGGGACACAACCATAGAGCCCCAGCATTTT. This gives the protein CAIRRDTTIEPQHF. The chain joins TRBV2 to TRBJ1-5; D possibly corresponds to TRBD1 (6 bases). Per germline, CDR1 SNHLY and CDR2 FYNNEI. There are 14 residues in the CDR3. With 10 bases removed from V and 8 bases from J, the gap between germline ends came to 21 bases. The whole variable domain, filled in from reference TRBV2 and TRBJ1-5, reads EPEVTQTPSHQVTQMGQEVILRCVPISNHLYFYWYRQILGQKVEFLVSFYNNEISEKSEIFDDQFSVERPDGSNFTLKIRSTKLEDSAMYFCAIRRDTTIEPQHFGDGTRLSIL.

The V call is TRBV4-3, the J call TRBJ2-2; 7 positions match TRBD1. With 0 bases clipped from V and 2 bases from J, the junction kept 3 bases outside the gene matches. The CDR3 consists of 16 residues. Germline V CDR1 and CDR2: LGHNA, YSLEER. CDR3 nucleotide sequence: TGCGCCAGCAGCCAAGAGAAGGGGGCAAACACCGGGGAGCTGTTTTTT. This encodes CASSQEKGANTGELFF.

Details on this clone: With a much larger clone just one base away, this may be a read error. The chain uses TRBV11-3 and TRBJ1-1, with D perhaps TRBD1 (5 bases). The length of the CDR3 is 14 residues. Trimming left V 3 bases short and J 1 base short, with 9 bases between. Germline values: CDR1 SGHNT, CDR2 YENEEA. The CDR3 spells CASSFQGGNTEAFF. CDR3 sequence (DNA): TGTGCCAGCAGCTTTCAGGGCGGGAACACTGAAGCTTTCTTT.

J is TRBJ1-1 and V is TRBV21-1; TRBD1 is the table's D call, not checked against the DNA. TRBV21-1 is annotated as a pseudogene. This CDR3 region has 15 residues. CDR3 sequence (DNA): TGTGCCAGCAGCAAACTTGGCCAGATCAACACTGAAGCTTTCTTT. As protein: CASSKLGQINTEAFF.

The chain has TRBV28 and TRBJ1-2; perhaps TRBD1 as D (5 bases). V was trimmed by 6 bases and J by 5 bases, leaving 16 bases between them. This CDR3 is built from 14 residues. Germline values: CDR1 MDHEN, CDR2 SYDVKM. The CDR3 DNA reads TGTGCCAGCAGCCTACCTTGGGGGAGGTATGGCTACACCTTC. Translated, it gives CASSLPWGRYGYTF.

The chain couples TRBV25-1 to TRBJ2-5, with TRBD2 matching 8 bases. V lost 6 bases and J lost 4; bases outside the gene matches: 7. The CDR3 is 14 residues long. Germline CDR1 MGHDK, CDR2 SYGVNS. DNA of the CDR3: TGTGCCAGCAGGGCCGGGACTAGAGCAGAGACCCAGTACTTC. Amino acid sequence: CASRAGTRAETQYF.

The chain has TRBV5-1 and TRBJ2-3; D is unclear. CDR3 length equals 15 residues. The germline V gene encodes CDR1 SGHRS and CDR2 YFSETQ. V lost 4 bases and J lost 0, with 12 bases in between. CDR3 DNA sequence: TGCGCCAGCAGCCAACGGGTGCCTAGCACAGATACGCAGTATTTT. Translation gives CASSQRVPSTDTQYF.

The chain joins TRBV5-4 to TRBJ2-2, with TRBD1 matching 8 bases. Germline V gene data show CDR1 as SGHNT and CDR2 as YYREEE (reference sequence). The CDR3 totals 16 residues. V lost 4 bases and J lost 4; bases outside the gene matches: 9. CDR3 bases: TGTGCCAGCAGCGCGGACAGGGTTTCAGGCACCGGGGAGCTGTTTTTT. Translating it yields CASSADRVSGTGELFF.

The J gene is TRBJ1-2, the V gene TRBV19; 9 nucleotides match TRBD1. This CDR3 has 14 residues. V lost 3 bases, J lost 4 bases, and 3 bases stayed unmatched. CDR1 is LNHDA, CDR2 SQIVND, per germline (reference sequence). CDR3 loop: CASSMDRGGYGYTF. The CDR3 DNA follows: TGTGCCAGTAGTATGGACAGGGGTGGCTATGGCTACACCTTC.

This sequence joins TRBV5-1 and TRBJ1-2, with D possibly being TRBD1 (5 bases). Germline CDR1 and CDR2: SGHRS and YFSETQ. Trimming took off 1 base at V and 10 bases at J, with 20 bases between the two ends. The CDR3 spans 15 residues. CDR3 in DNA: TGCGCCAGCAGCTTGTCAACAGGAGGGCTAAACTACTACACCTTC. Encoded protein: CASSLSTGGLNYYTF.

The sample holds one count of this clone. The rearrangement uses TRBV19 and TRBJ1-5, with D hard to call. V was cut by 7 bases and J by 4 bases, with 17 bases left in between. This CDR3 region has 15 residues. The germline CDR1 and CDR2 sequences are LNHDA and SQIVND (reference sequence). The CDR3 DNA sequence: TGTGCCAGTACCCCCGTCCTAGGAGCGAATCAGCCCCAGCATTTT. Protein product: CASTPVLGANQPQHF.

Here the CDR3 DNA reads TGTGCCAGCAGATCAACGGGACACTACACCGGGGAGCTGTTTTTT. Residues: CASRSTGHYTGELFF. The J gene is TRBJ2-2, the V gene TRBV2; a weak D match, TRBD1 (6 bases). With 6 bases removed from V and 3 bases from J, the gap between germline ends came to 14 bases. This CDR3 is 15 amino acids long. The V gene's germline CDR1 is SNHLY and CDR2 FYNNEI. The whole variable domain, remainder taken from reference TRBV2 and TRBJ2-2, is EPEVTQTPSHQVTQMGQEVILRCVPISNHLYFYWYRQILGQKVEFLVSFYNNEISEKSEIFDDQFSVERPDGSNFTLKIRSTKLEDSAMYFCASRSTGHYTGELFFGEGSRLTVL.

This clone was observed a few times. Since a far larger clone is one base different, this is likely a read error. V usage is TRBV18 and J usage is TRBJ2-7; the match to TRBD2 covers 7 bases. Germline assignment: CDR1 KGHSH and CDR2 LQKENI. This CDR3 has 15 amino acids. V dropped 0 bases and J dropped 2; count of bases not matched to a gene: 4. CDR3 sequence reads: CASSPPQRGPYEQYF. The CDR3 DNA follows: TGTGCCAGCTCACCACCTCAGCGGGGACCCTACGAGCAGTACTTC.

This clone occurred a few times. V is TRBV4-2 and J is TRBJ1-5; D not resolved. Trimming removed 0 bases at V and 9 bases at J, with 15 bases between. The CDR3 has 15 residues. CDR1 and CDR2 (germline): LGHNA, YNFKEQ. CDR3 DNA: TGTGCCAGCAGCCAAGATCAGCTCTCCCCGGGGCCCCAGCATTTT. Translated: CASSQDQLSPGPQHF.

The rearrangement joins TRBV27 to TRBJ2-1, with 9 bases that match TRBD2. Trimming at V came to 3 bases and at J to 3 bases, leaving 6 bases not matched to a gene. CDR1 and CDR2 (germline): MNHEY, SMNVEV (reference sequence). The CDR3 consists of 16 residues. The CDR3 coding sequence is TGTGCCAGCAGTTTTATAGCGGGGGTTCGCTACAATGAGCAGTTCTTC. Translating gives CASSFIAGVRYNEQFF.

The chain links TRBV12-5 to TRBJ2-1, with 10 bases lining up with TRBD1. CDR3 length: 15 residues. V dropped 6 bases and J dropped 7; count of bases not matched to a gene: 9. Germline V gives CDR1 LGHNT, CDR2 FRNRAP. CDR3: CASGPGTGEGNEQFF. The CDR3 bases are TGTGCTAGTGGCCCCGGGACAGGGGAGGGGAATGAGCAGTTCTTC.

The genes are TRBV4-3 and TRBJ2-3; 7 nucleotides align to TRBD1. The V gene end was trimmed by 4 bases and the J gene end by 1 base; junction bases not matched to a gene: 2. The CDR3 loop spans 14 amino acids. CDR1 is LGHNA and CDR2 is YSLEER in the germline V gene. DNA for the CDR3: TGCGCCAGCAGCCCCGGACAGGGCACAGATACGCAGTATTTT. Residues: CASSPGQGTDTQYF.

This clone occurred once. The chain carries TRBV2 and TRBJ1-3; no reliable D call. CDR1 is SNHLY and CDR2 is FYNNEI in the germline V gene. The CDR3 extends over 14 amino acids. Trimming took 4 bases from V and 2 from J, leaving 9 bases between them. The CDR3 sequence: CASSGPGAGNTIYF. In nucleotides, the CDR3 is TGTGCCAGCAGTGGACCGGGAGCTGGAAACACCATATATTTT.